Shown below are 12 T cell receptor beta chains from a single sample sequenced in a study of T cells after yellow fever vaccination. TCRdb independently ran MiXCR on the 5' RACE reads; one entry per CDR3 protein. The sample consists of approximately 300,000 distinct CDR3 sequences, under 15% of them appearing once. The sequencing used CD4+ T cells sorted from PBMCs, collected 45 days after the yellow fever booster vaccination. These receptors were obtained from a man aged 30 to 45 who received the YFV17D yellow fever vaccine.

This clonotype was counted at least ten times. The CDR3 is CASSLSKSYEQYF. DNA for the CDR3: TGTGCCAGCAGCTTATCGAAGTCCTACGAGCAGTACTTC. This rearrangement joins TRBV7-2 to TRBJ2-7; no firm D call. Trimming took 2 bases from V and 1 from J, leaving 6 bases between them. This CDR3 spans 13 amino acids. Germline V gene data show CDR1 as SGHTA and CDR2 as FQGNSA. Looking up the rest from reference TRBV7-2 and TRBJ2-7 gives the full variable domain: GAGVSQSPSNKVTEKGKDVELRCDPISGHTALYWYRQSLGQGLEFLIYFQGNSAPDKSGLPSDRFSAERTGGSVSTLTIQRTQQEDSAVYLCASSLSKSYEQYFGPGTRLTVT.

This clonotype was counted a few times. The J gene is TRBJ2-7, the V gene TRBV5-1; TRBD2 matches 9 bases. The CDR3 spans 15 residues. Germline V CDR1 and CDR2: SGHRS, YFSETQ. The J segment lost 2 bases and the V segment lost 2 bases, leaving 5 bases of the junction unmatched. In nucleotides, the CDR3 is TGCGCCAGCAGCTTACCGACTAGCGGCCCCTACGAGCAGTACTTC. This sequence encodes CASSLPTSGPYEQYF. Combining the CDR3 with reference TRBV5-1 and TRBJ2-7 gives the whole variable domain KAGVTQTPRYLIKTRGQQVTLSCSPISGHRSVSWYQQTPGQGLQFLFEYFSETQRNKGNFPGRFSGRQFSNSRSEMNVSTLELGDSALYLCASSLPTSGPYEQYFGPGTRLTVT.

In its sample, this clonotype was seen a few times. The V and J genes are TRBV7-8 and TRBJ2-5, with D possibly being TRBD1 or TRBD2 (6 bases each). CDR1 is SGHVS and CDR2 is FQNEAQ in the germline V gene. CDR3 length equals 15 residues. V dropped 1 base and J dropped 4 bases, with 13 bases sitting between them. CDR3 DNA sequence: TGTGCCAGCAGCTTAGGAGGTCGGGGGCCAGAGACCCAGTACTTC. It translates to CASSLGGRGPETQYF.

This clonotype has a count of ten or more. The rearrangement links TRBV30 to TRBJ1-5; 7 bases agree with TRBD1. The CDR3 spans 13 residues. V dropped 5 bases and J dropped 7; count of bases not matched to a gene: 8. Germline CDR1 GTSNPN, CDR2 SVGIG (reference sequence). For the CDR3, the DNA is TGTGCCTGGGAGACAGGGTTTCAGCAGCCCCAGCATTTT. Encoded protein: CAWETGFQQPQHF.

The chain links TRBV12-3 or TRBV12-4 to TRBJ2-1, with D tentatively TRBD2 (6 bases). This CDR3 spans 13 amino acids. V lost 3 bases, J lost 8 bases, and 11 bases lay in between. Written as DNA, the CDR3 is TGTGCCAGCAGTTTCGGGGGAGTCGATGAGCAGTTCTTC. It yields the protein CASSFGGVDEQFF.

This clonotype occurred a few times. The genes are TRBV12-3 or TRBV12-4 and TRBJ2-1; D possibly corresponds to TRBD1 (6 bases). Trimming removed 5 bases from V and 8 bases from J, with 19 bases in between. The CDR3 extends over 15 amino acids. CDR3 bases: TGTGCCAGCAGTCCTCGTGGGCGGAAGGGGGATGAGCAGTTCTTC. It codes for CASSPRGRKGDEQFF.

This clonotype came up a few times. The chain has TRBV7-6 and TRBJ2-7; 8 nucleotides match TRBD2. V gave up 0 bases and J gave up 2 bases; unmatched junction bases: 9. CDR1 SGHVS and CDR2 FNYEAQ come from the germline V gene. The CDR3 has 17 amino acids. The CDR3 sequence: CASSLAVSGTRPYEQYF. CDR3 nucleotide sequence: TGTGCCAGCAGCTTAGCGGTTTCCGGGACTAGGCCCTACGAGCAGTACTTC.

This clonotype was recorded a few times. The genes are TRBV4-3 and TRBJ2-5; 9 positions agree with TRBD1. Trimming took 0 bases from V and 5 from J; bases not matched to a gene: 7. The CDR3 runs 16 residues. The V gene's germline CDR1 is LGHNA and CDR2 YSLEER. In DNA form, the CDR3 reads TGCGCCAGCAGCCAAGATCCGGGACAGGGAACCGAGACCCAGTACTTC. It codes for CASSQDPGQGTETQYF.

In its sample, this clonotype was seen many times. The chain is built from TRBV20-1 and TRBJ2-7; the match to TRBD2 covers 7 bases. This CDR3 is built from 12 residues. After removal of 5 bases from V and 1 base from J, the junction contained 2 bases not matched to a gene. CDR1 and CDR2 (germline): DFQATT, SNEGSKA (reference sequence). CDR3 loop: CSAVGLSYEQYF. For the CDR3, the DNA is TGCAGTGCTGTGGGACTATCCTACGAGCAGTACTTC.

This clonotype occurred a few times. This rearrangement joins TRBV29-1 to TRBJ2-7; 9 nucleotides agree with TRBD1. V was pared by 6 bases and J by 1 base, with 10 bases of the junction left unmatched. The CDR3 has 15 amino acids. From germline, CDR1 is SQVTM and CDR2 ANQGSEA. For the CDR3, the DNA is TGCAGCGTAGCCCAACAGGGGGCTAAATCCTACGAGCAGTACTTC. Encoded protein: CSVAQQGAKSYEQYF.

V usage is TRBV7-2 and J usage is TRBJ2-3; D unresolved. From germline, CDR1 is SGHTA and CDR2 FQGNSA. The CDR3 spans 14 residues. V lost 11 bases and J lost 2, with 17 bases in between. The CDR3 protein is CAVSGRPSTDTQYF. CDR3 nucleotides: TGTGCCGTCAGTGGCAGACCCTCCACAGATACGCAGTATTTT.

This clonotype was observed a few times. V usage is TRBV28 and J usage is TRBJ2-7; 8 bases fit TRBD2. Germline CDR1 and CDR2: MDHEN and SYDVKM. The CDR3 contains 15 residues. Trimming at V came to 5 bases and at J to 4 bases, leaving 10 bases not matched to a gene. The CDR3, as DNA: TGTGCCAGCAGTGATCCGGGAGGGCCGGTATACGAGCAGTACTTC. Translated, it gives CASSDPGGPVYEQYF.